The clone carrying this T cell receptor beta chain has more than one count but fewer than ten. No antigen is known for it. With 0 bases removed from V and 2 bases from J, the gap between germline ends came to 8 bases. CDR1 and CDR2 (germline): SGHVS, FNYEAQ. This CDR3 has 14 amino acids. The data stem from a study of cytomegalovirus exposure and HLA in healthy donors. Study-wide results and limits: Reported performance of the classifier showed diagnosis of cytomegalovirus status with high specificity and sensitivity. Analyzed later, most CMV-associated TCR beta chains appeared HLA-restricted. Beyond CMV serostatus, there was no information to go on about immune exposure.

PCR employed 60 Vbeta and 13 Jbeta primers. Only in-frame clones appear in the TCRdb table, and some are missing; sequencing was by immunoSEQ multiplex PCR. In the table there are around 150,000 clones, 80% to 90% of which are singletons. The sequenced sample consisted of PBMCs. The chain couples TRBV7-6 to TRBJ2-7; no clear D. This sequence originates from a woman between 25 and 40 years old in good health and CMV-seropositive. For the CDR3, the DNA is TGTGCCAGCAGCTTAGCCCAGAAGACCTACGAGCAGTACTTC. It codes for CASSLAQKTYEQYF. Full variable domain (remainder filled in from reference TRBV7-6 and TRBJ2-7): GAGVSQSPRYKVTKRGQDVALRCDPISGHVSLYWYRQALGQGPEFLTYFNYEAQQDKSGLPNDRFSAERPEGSISTLTIQRTEQRDSAMYRCASSLAQKTYEQYFGPGTRLTVT.